These 5 T cell receptor beta chains were sequenced from one sample in a study of blood T cell repertoires in COVID-19. Repertoires were generated with immunoSEQ multiplex PCR, while TCRdb's copy carries only in-frame clones and drops some. The data show approximately 160,000 clones, just over 85% seen once. The source material was peripheral blood. The receptors here all came from a man aged 50-59 years with active or convalescent COVID-19.

CDR3 residues: CASSLEGGAVQPQHF. DNA of the CDR3: TGTGCCAGCAGCTTAGAAGGGGGCGCCGTCCAGCCCCAGCATTTT. This chain connects TRBV11-2 to TRBJ1-5, with TRBD1 matching 7 bases. Germline CDR1 SGHAT, CDR2 FQNNGV. This CDR3 is 15 amino acids long. V lost 0 bases and J lost 7; bases outside the gene matches: 6.

The rearrangement uses TRBV2 and TRBJ1-2, with D maybe TRBD1 (6 bases). Germline values: CDR1 SNHLY, CDR2 FYNNEI. The CDR3 is made up of 14 amino acids. V gave up 6 bases and J gave up 1 base, with 12 bases separating them. The CDR3 reads CASRATGYNYGYTF. Here the CDR3 DNA reads TGTGCCAGCAGGGCGACAGGCTATAACTATGGCTACACCTTC.

This clone was counted once. The chain links TRBV7-9 to TRBJ2-1, with TRBD2 identical over 8 bases. The V gene end was trimmed by 5 bases and the J gene end by 4 bases; junction bases not matched to a gene: 10. The germline CDR1 and CDR2 sequences are SEHNR and FQNEAQ (reference sequence). This CDR3 has 16 residues. The DNA of the CDR3 is TGTGCCAGCAGCCTCCGGGGGGGCGCCCCATACAATGAGCAGTTCTTC. The encoded protein is CASSLRGGAPYNEQFF.

The rearrangement links TRBV5-6 to TRBJ2-2, with D unresolved. Trimming took 0 bases from V and 5 from J, leaving 5 bases between them. In germline, CDR1 is SGHDT, CDR2 YYEEEE. CDR3 length: 13 residues. The CDR3, as DNA: TGTGCCAGCAGCTTGGTCCATACCGGGGAGCTGTTTTTT. This codes for CASSLVHTGELFF.

This chain uses TRBV5-1 with TRBJ2-3; 9 nucleotides line up with TRBD1. Germline lookup yields CDR1 SGHRS and CDR2 YFSETQ. Trimming took 8 bases from V and 3 from J; bases not matched to a gene: 7. This CDR3 contains 14 residues. CDR3 amino acids: CASAPGTGTDTQYF. For the CDR3, the DNA is TGCGCCAGTGCGCCCGGGACAGGGACAGATACGCAGTATTTT.